The present T cell receptor beta chain was sequenced within a study of blood T cell repertoires in COVID-19. Study-wide context: Sites across the United States, Italy and Spain contributed samples from acute and convalescent COVID-19. Sources were T cells, B-cell-depleted T cells, or PBMCs; the material itself was cDNA or gDNA.

Those enrolled in Seattle joined during active infection and were followed longitudinally afterward. Original handling: Reference gene primer amplification gave estimated nucleated cell counts. Clones were sequenced by immunoSEQ multiplex PCR, and TCRdb holds only the in-frame ones, with some missing. From that table come the V and J calls and clone size; the DNA was used to work out D and trimming. The sample records around 230,000 clones, around 86% being singletons. Germline values: CDR1 LGHNT, CDR2 FRNRAP. Trimming took off 0 bases at V and 10 bases at J, with 19 bases between the two ends. This CDR3 region has 16 residues.

The receptor was isolated from a man aged 45-60 years with COVID-19, enrolled during active disease. The V gene is TRBV12-5, the J gene TRBJ2-1; no definite D call. Sample: peripheral blood. The chain's CDR3 is CASGLVPLVVLKEQFF. The CDR3 nucleotides are TGTGCTAGTGGTTTGGTACCCCTAGTAGTGTTGAAGGAGCAGTTCTTC.